A single sample gave rise to the 18 T cell receptor beta chains below, sequenced in a study of a mutant IDH1 vaccine in newly diagnosed glioma. Assay used: immunoSEQ multiplex PCR; TCRdb lists only in-frame clones, some missing. The table records about 130,000 clones, about 82% of them present only once. The antigens of these receptors remain unknown. Time point of the sample: week 11, during vaccination. Every single dose of the vaccine, 300 ug of mutant IDH1 20-mer peptide, came with topical imiquimod. Here the sequenced sample was PBMCs, taken from a glioma patient whose treatment included an IDH1 peptide vaccine. The receptor set was obtained from a man between 35 and 55 years old with glioma.

The rearrangement joins TRBV5-1 to TRBJ2-3; D possibly corresponds to TRBD2 (5 bases). The CDR3 consists of 15 residues. The V end lost 0 bases, the J end lost 3 bases, and 11 bases lay between the germline ends. CDR1 is SGHRS, CDR2 YFSETQ, per germline. CDR3 sequence (DNA): TGCGCCAGCAGCTTGGACGGGGTAGGGACAGATACGCAGTATTTT. This gives the protein CASSLDGVGTDTQYF.

V usage is TRBV19 and J usage is TRBJ2-7; 8 bases map to TRBD1. Per germline, CDR1 LNHDA and CDR2 SQIVND (reference sequence). The CDR3 sequence is 13 residues long. The ends lost 4 bases at V and 4 bases at J; junction bases unmatched: 3. The CDR3 DNA reads TGTGCCAGTAGTAACACAGGGGGGTACGAGCAGTACTTC. It yields the protein CASSNTGGYEQYF.

The chain recombines TRBV12-5 with TRBJ2-1; 10 bases are a match to TRBD2. Germline V lookup: CDR1 LGHNT, CDR2 FRNRAP. CDR3 length: 15 residues. V gave up 0 bases and J gave up 12 bases; unmatched junction bases: 8. The CDR3 spells CASGLVQGSGGPQFF. The CDR3 nucleotides read TGTGCTAGTGGTTTGGTACAGGGTAGCGGGGGGCCGCAGTTCTTC.

For the CDR3, the DNA is TGTGCCAGCAGTTACTCCCGCCCATCCTACAATGAGCAGTTCTTC. Translated, it gives CASSYSRPSYNEQFF. V gene TRBV6-5 combines with J gene TRBJ2-1; D is ambiguous. V shed 0 bases and J shed 1 base, with 7 bases lying between them. CDR3 length equals 15 residues. Per germline, CDR1 MNHEY and CDR2 SVGAGI.

V usage is TRBV9 and J usage is TRBJ2-7, with D possibly TRBD2 on 6 matching bases. In germline, CDR1 is SGDLS, CDR2 YYNGEE. V lost 1 base and J lost 5, with 16 bases in between. CDR3 length equals 15 residues. The CDR3 sequence: CASSVLGGGVNEQYF. The CDR3 region has the DNA TGTGCCAGCAGCGTATTAGGAGGAGGGGTCAACGAGCAGTACTTC.

This chain uses TRBV7-2 with TRBJ1-6; D uncertain. This CDR3 has 15 amino acids. Germline V CDR1 and CDR2: SGHTA, FQGNSA. V was pared by 5 bases and J by 7 bases, with 15 bases between. The CDR3 loop is CASSPERRKNSPLHF. CDR3 nucleotides: TGTGCCAGCAGCCCGGAGCGGAGAAAGAATTCACCCCTCCACTTT.

This clone was seen more than once but under ten times. The chain employs TRBV25-1 and TRBJ2-7; 9 bases fit TRBD2. The trim removed 0 bases at V and 3 bases at J, leaving 12 bases unmatched. The CDR3 loop spans 18 amino acids. CDR1 is MGHDK and CDR2 is SYGVNS in the germline V gene. The chain's CDR3 is CASSEYNSGGSRIYEQYF. CDR3 DNA sequence: TGTGCCAGCAGTGAATATAATAGCGGGGGTAGTCGGATCTACGAGCAGTACTTC.

This clone was recorded a few times. The genes are TRBV4-1 and TRBJ2-3, with a weak D call TRBD1 (6 bases). The V gene lost 0 bases and the J gene lost 0 bases, with 22 bases spanning the gap. The CDR3 is 20 amino acids. Germline V gene data show CDR1 as MGHRA and CDR2 as YSYEKL. The CDR3 sequence is CASSQDRRQVPGTSTDTQYF. CDR3 coding DNA: TGCGCCAGCAGCCAAGATAGGAGACAGGTTCCCGGCACTAGCACAGATACGCAGTATTTT.

V is TRBV7-2 and J is TRBJ1-6; D gene ambiguous. Germline V CDR1 and CDR2: SGHTA, FQGNSA. The V end lost 4 bases, the J end lost 7 bases, and 20 bases lay between the germline ends. The CDR3 is 17 amino acids. CDR3: CASSYRDGISGNSPLHF. CDR3 coding DNA: TGTGCCAGCAGCTACAGAGACGGGATAAGTGGAAATTCACCCCTCCACTTT.

Details on this clone: Other DNA sequences in the sample encode the same CDR3. V and J are TRBV7-2 and TRBJ2-7; no definite D call. Germline V lookup: CDR1 SGHTA, CDR2 FQGNSA. The V and J ends lost 1 base and 5 bases respectively, with 3 bases between them. The CDR3 spans 11 residues. CDR3 in DNA: TGTGCCAGCAGCTTAGGGGACGAGCAGTACTTC. This sequence encodes CASSLGDEQYF.

This clone was observed a single time. The chain combines TRBV9 with TRBJ2-2; 13 bases are shared with TRBD2. This CDR3 region has 19 residues. Germline lookup yields CDR1 SGDLS and CDR2 YYNGEE. V shed 0 bases and J 1 base; nucleotides not matched to a gene: 6. CDR3 bases: TGTGCCAGCAGCGTAGGGAAGACTAGCGGGAGGCGGAACACCGGGGAGCTGTTTTTT. Its protein product is CASSVGKTSGRRNTGELFF.

The chain links TRBV15 to TRBJ2-7; maybe TRBD2 (6 bases). This CDR3 is 15 amino acids long. Per germline, CDR1 LNHNV and CDR2 YYDKDF (reference sequence). V shed 3 bases and J shed 6 bases, with 18 bases lying between them. CDR3 coding DNA: TGTGCCACCAGCAGGAGGGTGGGGGGTTGGTCCGAGCAGTACTTC. This sequence encodes CATSRRVGGWSEQYF. Full variable domain (missing parts from reference TRBV15 and TRBJ2-7): DAMVIQNPRYQVTQFGKPVTLSCSQTLNHNVMYWYQQKSSQAPKLLFHYYDKDFNNEADTPDNFQSRRPNTSFCFLDIRSPGLGDTAMYLCATSRRVGGWSEQYFGPGTRLTVT.

The chain couples TRBV5-5 to TRBJ2-5; D perhaps matches TRBD1 (5 bases). Germline V gives CDR1 SGHKS, CDR2 YYEKEE (reference sequence). CDR3 length: 16 residues. V gave up 4 bases and J gave up 1 base, with 17 bases separating them. The CDR3 sequence is CASSRNPGQVQETQYF. The CDR3 DNA reads TGTGCCAGCAGCCGAAATCCAGGACAAGTCCAAGAGACCCAGTACTTC.

The chain is built from TRBV6-5 and TRBJ2-7, with D perhaps TRBD1 (6 bases). CDR1 is MNHEY and CDR2 is SVGAGI in the germline V gene. Trimming took off 6 bases at V and 2 bases at J, with 11 bases between the two ends. This CDR3 is built from 13 residues. CDR3: CASSRGHPYEQYF. The CDR3 DNA follows: TGTGCCAGCAGCCGGGGACACCCCTACGAGCAGTACTTC.

CDR3 protein: CASSLDRGRYNEQFF. In nucleotides, the CDR3 is TGCGCCAGCAGCTTGGACAGGGGGCGTTACAATGAGCAGTTCTTC. The rearrangement joins TRBV5-1 to TRBJ2-1; 9 bases align to TRBD1. The CDR3 contains 15 residues. CDR1 is SGHRS, CDR2 YFSETQ, per germline. With V trimmed by 0 bases and J by 4 bases, 2 bases remained unmatched.

This clone was counted only a few times. This sample includes further DNA sequences coding for the same CDR3. The chain employs TRBV4-3 and TRBJ2-5; no clear D gene. Trimming shortened V by 1 base and J by 1 base, and 4 bases separated the two germline ends. This CDR3 is 13 amino acids long. The V gene's germline CDR1 is LGHNA and CDR2 YSLEER. The chain's CDR3 is CASSQGLQETQYF. The CDR3 region has the DNA TGCGCCAGCAGCCAAGGTCTCCAAGAGACCCAGTACTTC.

The chain joins TRBV11-3 to TRBJ1-1; D not resolved. V was cut by 3 bases and J by 0 bases, with 5 bases left in between. In germline, CDR1 is SGHNT, CDR2 YENEEA. The CDR3 is 13 amino acids. Here the CDR3 reads CASSLEMNTEAFF. Written as DNA, the CDR3 is TGTGCCAGCAGCTTGGAGATGAACACTGAAGCTTTCTTT.

This clone showed up just a few times. The chain combines TRBV7-8 with TRBJ2-7, with 9 bases fitting TRBD2. This CDR3 is built from 15 residues. With 6 bases clipped from V and 0 bases from J, the junction kept 6 bases outside the gene matches. Per germline, CDR1 SGHVS and CDR2 FQNEAQ. DNA for the CDR3: TGTGCCAGCAGGGCCGGGACTAGCAGCTCCTACGAGCAGTACTTC. Translation: CASRAGTSSSYEQYF.